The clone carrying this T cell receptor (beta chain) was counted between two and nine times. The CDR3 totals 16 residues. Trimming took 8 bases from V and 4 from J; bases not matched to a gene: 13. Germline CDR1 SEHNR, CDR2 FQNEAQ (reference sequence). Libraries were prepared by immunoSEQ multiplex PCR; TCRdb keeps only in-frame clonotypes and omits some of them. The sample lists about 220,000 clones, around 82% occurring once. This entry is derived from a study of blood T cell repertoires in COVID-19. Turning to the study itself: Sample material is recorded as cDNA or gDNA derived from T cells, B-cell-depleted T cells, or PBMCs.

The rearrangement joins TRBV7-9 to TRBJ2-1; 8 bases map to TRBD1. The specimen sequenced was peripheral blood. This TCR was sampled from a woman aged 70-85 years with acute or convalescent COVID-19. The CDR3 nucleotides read TGTGCCAGCGGCGGCCGGGACAGGCCCTTTTACAATGAGCAGTTCTTC. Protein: CASGGRDRPFYNEQFF.